These T cell receptor beta chains were read from a single sample in a study of cytomegalovirus exposure and HLA in healthy donors. Sequencing used immunoSEQ multiplex PCR; TCRdb keeps in-frame clones, though not all of them. The sample includes about 190,000 clones, about 81% of them seen just once. The sequencing input was PBMCs. These receptors were taken from a woman between 18 and 30 years old in good health and CMV-seropositive. The conserved cysteine and the conserved F or W are not part of the CDR3 here. The D gene is left open where the match is weak.

v_gene	j_gene	d_gene	CDR3aa
TRBV5-1	TRBJ1-4	NA	ASSSDSVTNEKLF
TRBV4-1	TRBJ2-1	TRBD2	ASSHAGGGGEQF
TRBV9	TRBJ1-2	NA	ASSVGGRNYGYT
TRBV7-9	TRBJ2-1	TRBD2	ASSLPRLAGGKSYNEQF
TRBV7-8	TRBJ2-3	TRBD2	ASSPGTRLTDTQY
TRBV14	TRBJ2-1	TRBD2	ASSRLSGGPYNEQF
TRBV7-7	TRBJ2-5	TRBD1	ASSLGAIRDRGQETQY
TRBV7-2	TRBJ2-1	TRBD1	ASSLSVGQGFDEQF
TRBV5-6	TRBJ1-2	NA	ASSLDVGGNYGYT
TRBV7-3	TRBJ2-3	TRBD2	ASSLGAGGPLGTDTQY
TRBV2	TRBJ1-1	NA	ASTRQASFTEAF
TRBV5-1	TRBJ1-1	NA	ASSPMTETEAF
TRBV11-2	TRBJ2-5	TRBD2	ASSPGLAGVVGETQY
TRBV11-1	TRBJ2-7	NA	ASSLAPGEQY
TRBV7-7	TRBJ2-2	NA	ASSSDRNTGELF
TRBV7-8	TRBJ2-5	NA	ASRDSMETQY
TRBV28	TRBJ2-2	TRBD1	ASSFRGRTTGELF
TRBV9	TRBJ2-4	NA	ASSVEAGPLAKNIQY
TRBV6-1	TRBJ2-4	NA	ASSEDGPDDIQY
TRBV19	TRBJ1-1	TRBD1	ASTRDRVNTEAF
TRBV11-3	TRBJ2-5	NA	ASSSSGETQY
TRBV27	TRBJ1-5	TRBD1	ASSYGQGGQPQH
TRBV18	TRBJ2-1	NA	ASSGSGGVNEQF
TRBV11-3	TRBJ2-6	NA	ASSQTQWANVLT
TRBV11-2	TRBJ2-1	NA	ASSFISEQF
TRBV5-6	TRBJ1-1	NA	ASSLGDTEAF
TRBV7-2	TRBJ1-6	TRBD1	ASSLGGSGTGNSPLH